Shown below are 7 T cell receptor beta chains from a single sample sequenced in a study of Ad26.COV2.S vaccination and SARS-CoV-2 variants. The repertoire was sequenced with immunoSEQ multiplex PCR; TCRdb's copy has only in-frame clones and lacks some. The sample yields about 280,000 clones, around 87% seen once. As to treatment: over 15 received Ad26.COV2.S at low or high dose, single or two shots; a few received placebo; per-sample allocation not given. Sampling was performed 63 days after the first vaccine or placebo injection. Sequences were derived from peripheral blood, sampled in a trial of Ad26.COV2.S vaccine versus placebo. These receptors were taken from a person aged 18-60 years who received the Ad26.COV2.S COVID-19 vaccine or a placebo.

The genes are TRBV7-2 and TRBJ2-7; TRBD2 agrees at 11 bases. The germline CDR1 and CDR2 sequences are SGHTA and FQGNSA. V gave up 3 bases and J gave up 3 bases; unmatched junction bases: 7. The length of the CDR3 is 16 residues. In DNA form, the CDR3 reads TGTGCCAGCAGCTTCAAAAGGGGACTAGCGGTCTACGAGCAGTACTTC. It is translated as CASSFKRGLAVYEQYF. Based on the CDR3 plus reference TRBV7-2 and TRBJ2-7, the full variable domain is GAGVSQSPSNKVTEKGKDVELRCDPISGHTALYWYRQSLGQGLEFLIYFQGNSAPDKSGLPSDRFSAERTGGSVSTLTIQRTQQEDSAVYLCASSFKRGLAVYEQYFGPGTRLTVT.

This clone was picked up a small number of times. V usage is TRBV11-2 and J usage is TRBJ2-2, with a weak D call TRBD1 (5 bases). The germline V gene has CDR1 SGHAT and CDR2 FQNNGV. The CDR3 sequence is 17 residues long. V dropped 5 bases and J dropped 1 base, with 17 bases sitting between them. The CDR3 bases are TGTGCCAGCAGCCATGGTTGGGGCTCGATGAACACCGGGGAGCTGTTTTTT. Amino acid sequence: CASSHGWGSMNTGELFF.

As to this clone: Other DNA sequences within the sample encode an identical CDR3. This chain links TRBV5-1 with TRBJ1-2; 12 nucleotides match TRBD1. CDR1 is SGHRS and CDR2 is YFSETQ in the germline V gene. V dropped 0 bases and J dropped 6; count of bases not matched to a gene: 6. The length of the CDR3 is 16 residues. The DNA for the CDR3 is TGCGCCAGCAGCTTGGCGGGGACAGGGGGCATCGATGGCTACACCTTC. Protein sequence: CASSLAGTGGIDGYTF.

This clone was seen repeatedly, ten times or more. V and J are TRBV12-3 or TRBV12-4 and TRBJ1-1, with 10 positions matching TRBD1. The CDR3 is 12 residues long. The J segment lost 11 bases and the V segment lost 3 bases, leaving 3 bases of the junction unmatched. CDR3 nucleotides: TGTGCCAGCAGTTTTGGGGGACAGGGGGCTTTCTTT. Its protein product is CASSFGGQGAFF.

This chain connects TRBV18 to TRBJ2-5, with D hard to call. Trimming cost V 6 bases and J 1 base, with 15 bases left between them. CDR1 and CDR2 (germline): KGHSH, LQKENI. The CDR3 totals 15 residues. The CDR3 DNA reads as TGTGCCAGCTCCGCGCAGAGGACCCCCCAAGAGACCCAGTACTTC. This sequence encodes CASSAQRTPQETQYF.

This chain's CDR3 is CASSLGTSVGTQYF. The CDR3 DNA follows: TGTGCCAGCAGCTTAGGGACTTCGGTGGGGACCCAGTACTTC. The chain carries TRBV5-6 and TRBJ2-5; D might be TRBD2 (6 bases). Trimming removed 2 bases from V and 7 bases from J, with 15 bases in between. CDR1 is SGHDT, CDR2 YYEEEE, per germline. This CDR3 has 14 residues.

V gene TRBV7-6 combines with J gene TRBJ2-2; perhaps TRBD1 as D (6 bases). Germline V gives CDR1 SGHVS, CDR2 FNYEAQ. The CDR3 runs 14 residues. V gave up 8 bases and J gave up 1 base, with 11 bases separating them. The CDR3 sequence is CASRTQGNTGELFF. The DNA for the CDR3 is TGTGCCAGCCGTACACAGGGGAACACCGGGGAGCTGTTTTTT.